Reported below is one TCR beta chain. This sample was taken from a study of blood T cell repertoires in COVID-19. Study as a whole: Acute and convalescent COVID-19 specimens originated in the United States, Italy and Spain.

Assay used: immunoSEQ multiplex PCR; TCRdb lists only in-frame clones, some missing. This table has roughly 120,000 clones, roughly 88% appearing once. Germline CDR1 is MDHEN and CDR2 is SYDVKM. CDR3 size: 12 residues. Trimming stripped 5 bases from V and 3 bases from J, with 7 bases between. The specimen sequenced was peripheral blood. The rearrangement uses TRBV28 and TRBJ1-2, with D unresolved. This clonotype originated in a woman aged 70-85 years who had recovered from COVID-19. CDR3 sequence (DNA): TGTGCCAGCAGTATCAGCGACTATGGCTACACCTTC. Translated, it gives CASSISDYGYTF.